This T cell receptor (beta chain) was captured in a study of Graves' ophthalmopathy and Graves' hyperthyroidism. Being free of ophthalmopathy for 18 months of follow-up defined stable hyperthyroidism. The study recruited hyperthyroidism patients aged 18 to 65 who were newly diagnosed, under 2 months' duration. Trimming stripped 6 bases from V and 3 bases from J, with 18 bases between. Germline-derived CDR1 and CDR2 are MGHDK and SYGVNS. This CDR3 has 15 amino acids. This clonotype was seen at least ten times. The authors amplified TCR beta CDR3 regions from RNA transcripts. HTBI primers were employed in first-round RT-PCR, then a second-round multiplex PCR followed. MiXCR, applied by TCRdb to the multiplex PCR reads, yields one record per CDR3 protein. The sample yields hundreds of thousands of distinct CDR3 sequences, more than 20% seen once.

The rearrangement joins TRBV25-1 to TRBJ2-7, with D possibly being TRBD1 (8 bases). Specimen: peripheral blood. This TCR came from a woman aged 18-29 years with stable Graves' hyperthyroidism. The CDR3 sequence is CASRATGGGVYEQYF. CDR3 coding DNA: TGTGCCAGCAGGGCCACAGGGGGAGGGGTCTACGAGCAGTACTTC.